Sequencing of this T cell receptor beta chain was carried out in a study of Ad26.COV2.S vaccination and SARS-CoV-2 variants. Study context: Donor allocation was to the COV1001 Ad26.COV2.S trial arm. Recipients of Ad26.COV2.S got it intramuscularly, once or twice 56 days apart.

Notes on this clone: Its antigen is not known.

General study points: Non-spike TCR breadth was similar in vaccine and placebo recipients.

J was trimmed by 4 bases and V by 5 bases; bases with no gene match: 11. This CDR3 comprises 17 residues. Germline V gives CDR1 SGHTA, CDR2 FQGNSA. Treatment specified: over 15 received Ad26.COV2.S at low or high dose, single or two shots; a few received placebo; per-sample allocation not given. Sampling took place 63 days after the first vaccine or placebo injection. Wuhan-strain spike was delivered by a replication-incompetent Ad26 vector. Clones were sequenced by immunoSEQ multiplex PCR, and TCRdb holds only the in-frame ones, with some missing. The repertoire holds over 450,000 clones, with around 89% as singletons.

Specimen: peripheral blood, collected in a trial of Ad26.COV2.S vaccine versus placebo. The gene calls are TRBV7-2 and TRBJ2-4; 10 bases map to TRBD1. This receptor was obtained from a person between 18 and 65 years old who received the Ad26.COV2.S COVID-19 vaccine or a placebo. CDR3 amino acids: CASSPHSGQGVKNIQYF. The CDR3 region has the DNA TGTGCCAGCAGCCCCCATAGTGGACAGGGGGTTAAAAACATTCAGTACTTC.